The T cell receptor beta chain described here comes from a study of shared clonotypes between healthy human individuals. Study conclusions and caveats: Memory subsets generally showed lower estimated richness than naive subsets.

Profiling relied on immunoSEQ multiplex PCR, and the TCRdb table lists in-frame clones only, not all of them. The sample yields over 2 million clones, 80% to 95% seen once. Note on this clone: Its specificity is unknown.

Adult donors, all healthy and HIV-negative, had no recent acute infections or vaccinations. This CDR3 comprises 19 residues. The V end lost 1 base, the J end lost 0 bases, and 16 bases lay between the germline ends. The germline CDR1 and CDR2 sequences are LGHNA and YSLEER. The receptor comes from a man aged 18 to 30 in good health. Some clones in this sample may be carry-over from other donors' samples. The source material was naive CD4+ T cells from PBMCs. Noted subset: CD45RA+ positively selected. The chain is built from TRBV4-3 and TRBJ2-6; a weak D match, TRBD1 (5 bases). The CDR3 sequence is CASSQGIGQIISGANVLTF. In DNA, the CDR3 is TGCGCCAGCAGCCAAGGTATCGGACAAATTATCTCTGGGGCCAACGTCCTGACTTTC.